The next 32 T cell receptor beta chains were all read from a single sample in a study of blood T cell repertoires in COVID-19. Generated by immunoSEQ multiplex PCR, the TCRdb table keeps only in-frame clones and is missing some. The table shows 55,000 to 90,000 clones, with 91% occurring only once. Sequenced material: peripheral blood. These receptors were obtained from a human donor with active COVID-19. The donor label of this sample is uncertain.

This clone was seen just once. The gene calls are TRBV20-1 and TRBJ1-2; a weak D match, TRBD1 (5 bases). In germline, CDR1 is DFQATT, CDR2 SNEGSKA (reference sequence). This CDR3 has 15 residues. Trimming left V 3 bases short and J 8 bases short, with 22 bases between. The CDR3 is CSASPRRGNSGGYTF. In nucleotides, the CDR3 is TGCAGTGCTAGTCCCCGCCGGGGGAATTCGGGCGGCTACACCTTC.

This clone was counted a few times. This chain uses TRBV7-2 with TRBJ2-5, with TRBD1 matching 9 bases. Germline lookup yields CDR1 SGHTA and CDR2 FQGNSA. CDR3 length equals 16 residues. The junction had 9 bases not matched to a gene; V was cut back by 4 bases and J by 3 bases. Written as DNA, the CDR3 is TGTGCCAGCAGCTGGGGACAGGGCAACCCCAAAGAGACCCAGTACTTC. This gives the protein CASSWGQGNPKETQYF.

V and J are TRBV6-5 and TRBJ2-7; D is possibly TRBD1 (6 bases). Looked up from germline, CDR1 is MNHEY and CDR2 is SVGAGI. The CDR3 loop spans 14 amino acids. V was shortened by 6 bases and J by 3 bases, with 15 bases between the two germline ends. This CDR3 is CASSPGTFIYEQYF. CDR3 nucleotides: TGTGCCAGCAGCCCAGGGACATTTATCTACGAGCAGTACTTC.

CDR3 sequence: CASSLRHLSTDTQYF. As DNA, the CDR3 is TGTGCCAGCAGCTTACGACACCTAAGCACAGATACGCAGTATTTT. The J gene is TRBJ2-3, the V gene TRBV7-9; no clear D. Germline lookup yields CDR1 SEHNR and CDR2 FQNEAQ (reference sequence). The CDR3 is 15 residues long. V was clipped by 2 bases and J by 0 bases, with 9 bases between them.

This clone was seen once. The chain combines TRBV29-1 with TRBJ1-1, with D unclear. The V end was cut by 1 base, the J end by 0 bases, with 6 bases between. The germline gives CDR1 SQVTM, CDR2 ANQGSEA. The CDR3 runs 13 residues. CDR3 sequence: CSVEGRMNTEAFF. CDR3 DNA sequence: TGCAGCGTTGAAGGGAGAATGAACACTGAAGCTTTCTTT.

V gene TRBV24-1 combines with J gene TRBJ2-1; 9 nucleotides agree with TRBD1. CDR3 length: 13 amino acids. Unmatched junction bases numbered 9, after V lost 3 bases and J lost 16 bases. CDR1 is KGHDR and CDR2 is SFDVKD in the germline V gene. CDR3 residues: CATSDQLRDRVFF. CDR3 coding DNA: TGTGCCACCAGTGATCAACTCCGGGACAGGGTCTTCTTC.

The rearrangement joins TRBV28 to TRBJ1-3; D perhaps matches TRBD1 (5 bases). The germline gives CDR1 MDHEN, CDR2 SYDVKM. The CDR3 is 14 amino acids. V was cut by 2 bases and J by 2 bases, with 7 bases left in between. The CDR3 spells CASSLGGTGNTIYF. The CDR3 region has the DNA TGTGCCAGCAGTTTAGGGGGGACTGGAAACACCATATATTTT.

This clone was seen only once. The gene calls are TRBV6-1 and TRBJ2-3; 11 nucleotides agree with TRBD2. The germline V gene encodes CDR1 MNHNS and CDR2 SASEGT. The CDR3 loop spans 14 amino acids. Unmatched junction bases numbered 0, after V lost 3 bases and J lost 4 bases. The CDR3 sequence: CASSEGLAADTQYF. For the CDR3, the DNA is TGTGCCAGCAGTGAGGGACTAGCGGCAGATACGCAGTATTTT.

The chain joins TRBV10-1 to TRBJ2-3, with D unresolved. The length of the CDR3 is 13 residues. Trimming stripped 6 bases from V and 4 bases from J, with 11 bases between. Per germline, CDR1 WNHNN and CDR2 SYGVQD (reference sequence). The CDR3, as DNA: TGCGCCAGCAGCCGCGACTCGGCAGATACGCAGTATTTT. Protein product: CASSRDSADTQYF.

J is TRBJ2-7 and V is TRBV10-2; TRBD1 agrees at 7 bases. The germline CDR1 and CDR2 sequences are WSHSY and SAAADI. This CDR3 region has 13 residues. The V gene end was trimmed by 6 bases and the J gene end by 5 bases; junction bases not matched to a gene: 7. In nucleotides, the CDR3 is TGCGCCAGCAGGGATTACAGGGGCAACGAGCAGTACTTC. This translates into CASRDYRGNEQYF.

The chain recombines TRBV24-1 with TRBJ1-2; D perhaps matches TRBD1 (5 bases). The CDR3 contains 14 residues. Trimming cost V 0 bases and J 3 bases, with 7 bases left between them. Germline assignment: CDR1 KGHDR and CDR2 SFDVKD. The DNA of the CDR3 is TGTGCCACCAGTGATTTGGACAGACACTATGGCTACACCTTC. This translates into CATSDLDRHYGYTF.

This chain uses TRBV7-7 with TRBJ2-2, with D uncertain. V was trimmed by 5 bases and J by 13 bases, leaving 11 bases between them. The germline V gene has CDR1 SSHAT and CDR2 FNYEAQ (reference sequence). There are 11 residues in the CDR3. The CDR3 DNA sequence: TGTGCCAGCAGCCCTGGTACGGGGCTGTTTTTT. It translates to CASSPGTGLFF.

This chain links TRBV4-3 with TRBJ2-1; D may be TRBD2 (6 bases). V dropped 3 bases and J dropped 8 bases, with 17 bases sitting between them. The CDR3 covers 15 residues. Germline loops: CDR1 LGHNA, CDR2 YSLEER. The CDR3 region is CASSQAGTGAHEQFF. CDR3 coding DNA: TGCGCCAGCAGCCAGGCGGGAACGGGAGCTCATGAGCAGTTCTTC.

The chain's CDR3 is CAISPRQDQETQYF. The CDR3, as DNA: TGTGCCATCAGTCCCCGACAGGATCAAGAGACCCAGTACTTC. The chain links TRBV10-3 to TRBJ2-5, with TRBD1 as a possible D gene (6 bases). Germline CDR1 reads ENHRY; CDR2 reads SYGVKD. V lost 5 bases to trimming and J lost 2 bases, with 12 bases between them. CDR3 size: 14 residues.

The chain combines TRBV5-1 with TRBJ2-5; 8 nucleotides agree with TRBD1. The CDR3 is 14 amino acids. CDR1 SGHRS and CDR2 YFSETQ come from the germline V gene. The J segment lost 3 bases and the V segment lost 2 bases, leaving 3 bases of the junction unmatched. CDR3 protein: CASSFGTGEETQYF. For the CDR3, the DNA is TGCGCCAGCAGCTTTGGGACAGGAGAAGAGACCCAGTACTTC.

CDR3 residues: CASSLEAHGMSYEQYF. CDR3 nucleotides: TGTGCCAGCAGTTTAGAGGCCCACGGCATGTCGTACGAGCAGTACTTC. The V gene is TRBV27, the J gene TRBJ2-7; D not certain. The germline V gene has CDR1 MNHEY and CDR2 SMNVEV (reference sequence). V lost 2 bases and J 4 bases, leaving 18 bases between the germline ends. The CDR3 length is 16 residues.

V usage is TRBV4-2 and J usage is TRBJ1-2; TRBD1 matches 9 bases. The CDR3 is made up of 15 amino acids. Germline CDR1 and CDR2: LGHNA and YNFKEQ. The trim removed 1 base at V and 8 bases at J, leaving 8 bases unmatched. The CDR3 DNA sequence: TGTGCCAGCAGCCAAGTAGGGACAGGGTTAAGCGGCTACACCTTC. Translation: CASSQVGTGLSGYTF.

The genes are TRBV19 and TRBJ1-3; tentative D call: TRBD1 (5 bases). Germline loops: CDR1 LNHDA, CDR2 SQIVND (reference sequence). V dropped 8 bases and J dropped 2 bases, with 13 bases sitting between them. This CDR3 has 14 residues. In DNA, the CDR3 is TGTGCCAGTGGGCAGGGTACCGCTGGAAACACCATATATTTT. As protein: CASGQGTAGNTIYF.

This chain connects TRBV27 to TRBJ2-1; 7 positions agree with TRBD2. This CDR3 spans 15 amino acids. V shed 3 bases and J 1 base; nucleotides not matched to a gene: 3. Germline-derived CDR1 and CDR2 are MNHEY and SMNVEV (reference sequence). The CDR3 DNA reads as TGTGCCAGCAGTTTCGGGGGAGGGTCCTACAATGAGCAGTTCTTC. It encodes CASSFGGGSYNEQFF.

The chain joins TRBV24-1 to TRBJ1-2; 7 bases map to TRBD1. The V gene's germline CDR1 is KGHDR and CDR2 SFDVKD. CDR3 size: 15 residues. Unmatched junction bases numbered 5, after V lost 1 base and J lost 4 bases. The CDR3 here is CATSDFDGTVYGYTF. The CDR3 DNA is TGTGCCACCAGTGATTTCGACGGGACAGTCTATGGCTACACCTTC.

DNA for the CDR3: TGTGCCATCAGTGACCTGGGCGGAAACACCATATATTTT. Amino acid sequence: CAISDLGGNTIYF. The chain carries TRBV10-3 and TRBJ1-3; D remains ambiguous. Trimming stripped 3 bases from V and 4 bases from J, with 7 bases between. The CDR3 contains 13 residues. Germline V gene data show CDR1 as ENHRY and CDR2 as SYGVKD.

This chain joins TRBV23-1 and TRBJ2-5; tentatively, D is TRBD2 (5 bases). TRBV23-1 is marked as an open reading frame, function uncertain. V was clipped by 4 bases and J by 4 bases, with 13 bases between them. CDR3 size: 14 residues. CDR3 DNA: TGCGCCAGCAGTCCCCGTGCGGGTACAGAGACCCAGTACTTC. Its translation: CASSPRAGTETQYF.

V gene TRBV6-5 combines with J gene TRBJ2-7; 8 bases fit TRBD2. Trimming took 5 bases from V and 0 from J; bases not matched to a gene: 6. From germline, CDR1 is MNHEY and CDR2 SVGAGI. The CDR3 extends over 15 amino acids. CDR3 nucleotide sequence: TGTGCCAGCAGTCCTCGGGGGGGTAGCTCCTACGAGCAGTACTTC. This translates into CASSPRGGSSYEQYF.

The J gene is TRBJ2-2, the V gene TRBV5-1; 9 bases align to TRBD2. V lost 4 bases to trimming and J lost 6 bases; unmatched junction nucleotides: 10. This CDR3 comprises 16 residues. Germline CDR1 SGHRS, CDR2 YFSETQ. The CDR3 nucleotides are TGCGCCAGCAGCCCGTCGCCTAGCGGGATCCCCGGGGAGCTGTTTTTT. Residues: CASSPSPSGIPGELFF.

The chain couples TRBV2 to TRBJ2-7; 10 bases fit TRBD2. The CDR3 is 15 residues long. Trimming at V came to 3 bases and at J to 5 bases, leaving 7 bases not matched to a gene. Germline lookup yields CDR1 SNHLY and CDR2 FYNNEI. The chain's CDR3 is CASSDKAGGPDEQYF. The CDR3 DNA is TGTGCCAGCAGTGATAAAGCGGGAGGGCCCGACGAGCAGTACTTC.

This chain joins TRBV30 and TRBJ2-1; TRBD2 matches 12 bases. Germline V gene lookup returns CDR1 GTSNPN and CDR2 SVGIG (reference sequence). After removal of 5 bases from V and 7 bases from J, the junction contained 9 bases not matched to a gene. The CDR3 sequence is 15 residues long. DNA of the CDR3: TGTGCCTGGGTCCTAGCGGGAGGGCAGGGGAATGAGCAGTTCTTC. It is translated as CAWVLAGGQGNEQFF.

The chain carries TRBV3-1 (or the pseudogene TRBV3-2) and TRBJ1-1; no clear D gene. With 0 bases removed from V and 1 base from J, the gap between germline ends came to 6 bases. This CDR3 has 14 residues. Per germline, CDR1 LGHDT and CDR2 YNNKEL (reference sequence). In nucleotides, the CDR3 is TGTGCCAGCAGCCAAGAAGTAGAGAACACTGAAGCTTTCTTT. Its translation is CASSQEVENTEAFF.

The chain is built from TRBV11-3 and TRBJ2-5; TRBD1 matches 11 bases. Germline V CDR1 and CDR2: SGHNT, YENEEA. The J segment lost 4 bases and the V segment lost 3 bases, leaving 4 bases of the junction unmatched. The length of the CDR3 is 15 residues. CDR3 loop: CASSFTGTGGETQYF. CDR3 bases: TGTGCCAGCAGCTTTACCGGGACAGGGGGAGAGACCCAGTACTTC.

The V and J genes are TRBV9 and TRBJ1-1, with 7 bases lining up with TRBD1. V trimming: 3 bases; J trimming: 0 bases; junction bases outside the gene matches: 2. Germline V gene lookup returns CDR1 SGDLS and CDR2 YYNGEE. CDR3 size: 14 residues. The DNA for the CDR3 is TGTGCCAGCAGCGGGGGACAGATGAACACTGAAGCTTTCTTT. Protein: CASSGGQMNTEAFF.

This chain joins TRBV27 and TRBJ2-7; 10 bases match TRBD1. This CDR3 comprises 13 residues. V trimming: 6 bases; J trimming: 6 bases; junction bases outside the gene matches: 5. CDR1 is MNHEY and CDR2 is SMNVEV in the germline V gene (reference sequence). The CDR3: CASSLDRGVEQYF. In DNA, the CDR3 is TGTGCCAGCAGCCTGGACAGGGGGGTCGAGCAGTACTTC.

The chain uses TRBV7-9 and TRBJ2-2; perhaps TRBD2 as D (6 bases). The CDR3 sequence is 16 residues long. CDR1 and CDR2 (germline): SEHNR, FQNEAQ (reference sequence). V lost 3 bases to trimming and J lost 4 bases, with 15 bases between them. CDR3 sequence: CASSLLTGTLTGELFF. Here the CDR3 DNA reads TGTGCCAGCAGCTTGTTAACCGGGACTCTCACCGGGGAGCTGTTTTTT. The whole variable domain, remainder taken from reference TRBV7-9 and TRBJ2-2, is DTGVSQNPRHKITKRGQNVTFRCDPISEHNRLYWYRQTLGQGPEFLTYFQNEAQLEKSRLLSDRFSAERPKGSFSTLEIQRTEQGDSAMYLCASSLLTGTLTGELFFGEGSRLTVL.

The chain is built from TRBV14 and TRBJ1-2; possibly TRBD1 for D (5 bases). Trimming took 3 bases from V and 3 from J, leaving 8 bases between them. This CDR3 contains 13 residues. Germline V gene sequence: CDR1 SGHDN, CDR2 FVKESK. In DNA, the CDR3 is TGTGCCAGCAGCCACGGACAACACTATGGCTACACCTTC. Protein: CASSHGQHYGYTF.